This T cell receptor (beta chain) was retrieved from a study of T cells in Graves' hyperthyroidism and ophthalmopathy. The CDR3 covers 15 residues. Losses at the gene ends were 3 bases for V and 3 bases for J; bases not matched to a gene: 6. Germline V CDR1 and CDR2: MGHRA, YSYEKL. TCR beta CDR3 regions were amplified from RNA transcripts. A first-round RT-PCR of the TCR CDR3 used the HTBI primer set. In TCRdb, the multiplex PCR reads were re-called with MiXCR into one record per CDR3 protein. The sample lists 300,000 to 450,000 distinct CDR3 sequences, roughly 25% occurring once. The chain recombines TRBV4-1 with TRBJ2-7; 9 bases map to TRBD1. This receptor was taken from a man aged 50-59 years with Graves' hyperthyroidism. Sequenced input: blood. CDR3 sequence (DNA): TGCGCCAGCAGCCAGGGGGAGGACAGGGGCTACGAGCAGTACTTC. Translated, it gives CASSQGEDRGYEQYF.